This T cell receptor (beta chain) was retrieved from a study of shared clonotypes between healthy human individuals. Study background: Donor ages ranged 18 to 49 years: a couple of women, a few men.

Under the authors' procedure: ImmunoSEQ output lacked quality scores and full-length reads, limiting matched filtering. Repertoires were generated with immunoSEQ multiplex PCR, while TCRdb's copy carries only in-frame clones and drops some. V, J and clone size were drawn from that table, and D and trimming were deduced from the DNA. The sample consists of fewer than 200,000 clones, just under 95% of them appearing once. This CDR3 contains 14 residues. Per germline, CDR1 MDHEN and CDR2 SYDVKM. The V segment lost 3 bases and the J segment 6 bases; nucleotides outside the gene matches: 6. This clone was recorded once. No antigen is known for it. Study-wide findings and caveats: Naive subsets typically showed greater estimated richness than memory subsets. Approximately 4.9% of naive CD4 clonotypes were shared across a few donors.

This receptor was taken from a young woman in good health. The source material was naive CD4+ T cells sorted from blood. The sample's subset: CD45RA+ positively selected. The V and J genes are TRBV28 and TRBJ2-7; 9 nucleotides align to TRBD2. CDR3 residues: CASSFAGGPGEQYF. CDR3 DNA: TGTGCCAGCAGTTTCGCGGGAGGGCCGGGCGAGCAGTACTTC.